The sequence of this TCR beta chain was determined in a study of human T cells and chemical hapten exposure. This clonotype has just a few counts. Its antigen is undetermined. TCRdb itself ran the RACE reads through MiXCR, one entry per CDR3 protein. The repertoire holds under 450,000 distinct CDR3 sequences, with 4.8% as singletons. Noted time point: patch test 1, 2 weeks after DPC sensitization. Treatment reported: therapeutic diphenylcyclopropenone sensitization with weekly scalp DPC. From germline, CDR1 is LGHDT and CDR2 YNNKEL (reference sequence). This CDR3 contains 13 residues. Trimming took off 0 bases at V and 7 bases at J, with 9 bases between the two ends. Study-level findings and limits: TCRs above 1 in 1000 frequency stayed constant with DPC sensitization.

The chain has TRBV3-1 and TRBJ1-1, with D unclear. The material sequenced was whole blood, taken in connection with sensitization to the hapten diphenylcyclopropenone (DPC). This TCR derives from a woman aged 50 to 65 with alopecia areata. Some clones in this sample may be carry-over from other donors' samples. CDR3 in amino acids: CASSQDLQFEAFF. DNA of the CDR3: TGTGCCAGCAGCCAAGATTTACAGTTTGAAGCTTTCTTT.